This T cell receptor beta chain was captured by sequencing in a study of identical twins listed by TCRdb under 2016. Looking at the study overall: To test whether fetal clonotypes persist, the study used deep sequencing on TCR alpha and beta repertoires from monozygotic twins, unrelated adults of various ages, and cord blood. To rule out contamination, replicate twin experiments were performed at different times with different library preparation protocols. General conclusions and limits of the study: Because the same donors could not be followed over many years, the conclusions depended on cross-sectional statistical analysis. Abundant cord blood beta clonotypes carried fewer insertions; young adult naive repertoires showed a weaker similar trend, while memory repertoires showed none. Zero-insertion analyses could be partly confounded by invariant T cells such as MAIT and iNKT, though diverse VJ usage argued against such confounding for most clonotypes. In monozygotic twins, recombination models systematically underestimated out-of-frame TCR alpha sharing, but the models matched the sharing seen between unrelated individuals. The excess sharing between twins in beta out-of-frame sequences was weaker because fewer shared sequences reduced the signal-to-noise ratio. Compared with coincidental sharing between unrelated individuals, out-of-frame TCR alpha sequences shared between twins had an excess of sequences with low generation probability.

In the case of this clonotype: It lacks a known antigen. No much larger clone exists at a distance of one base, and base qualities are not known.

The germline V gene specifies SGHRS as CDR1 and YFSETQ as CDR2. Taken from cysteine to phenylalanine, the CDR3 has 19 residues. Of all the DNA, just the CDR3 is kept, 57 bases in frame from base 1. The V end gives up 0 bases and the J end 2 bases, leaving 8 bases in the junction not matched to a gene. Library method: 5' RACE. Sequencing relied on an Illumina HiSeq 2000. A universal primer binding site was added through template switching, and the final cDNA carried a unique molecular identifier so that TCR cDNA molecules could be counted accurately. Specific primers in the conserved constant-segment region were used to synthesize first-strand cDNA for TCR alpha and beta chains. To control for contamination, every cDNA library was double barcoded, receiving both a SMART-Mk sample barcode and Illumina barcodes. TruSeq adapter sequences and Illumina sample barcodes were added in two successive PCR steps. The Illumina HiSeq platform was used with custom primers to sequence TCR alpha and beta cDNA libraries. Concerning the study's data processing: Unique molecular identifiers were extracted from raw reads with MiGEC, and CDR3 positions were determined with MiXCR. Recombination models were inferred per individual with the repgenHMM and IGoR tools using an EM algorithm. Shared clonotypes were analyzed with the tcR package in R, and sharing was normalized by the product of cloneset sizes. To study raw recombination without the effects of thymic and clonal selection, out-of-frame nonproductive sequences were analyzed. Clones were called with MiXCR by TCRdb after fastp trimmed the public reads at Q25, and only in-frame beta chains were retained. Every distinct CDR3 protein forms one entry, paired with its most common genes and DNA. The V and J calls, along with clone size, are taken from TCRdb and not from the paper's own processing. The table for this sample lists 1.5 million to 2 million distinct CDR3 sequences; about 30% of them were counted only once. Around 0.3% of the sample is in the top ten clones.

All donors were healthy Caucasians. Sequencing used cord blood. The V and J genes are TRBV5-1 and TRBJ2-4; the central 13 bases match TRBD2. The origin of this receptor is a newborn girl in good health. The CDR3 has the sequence CASSLDLLAGGPSKNIQYF. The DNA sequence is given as TGCGCCAGCAGCTTGGATTTACTAGCGGGAGGGCCATCCAAAAACATTCAGTACTTC.